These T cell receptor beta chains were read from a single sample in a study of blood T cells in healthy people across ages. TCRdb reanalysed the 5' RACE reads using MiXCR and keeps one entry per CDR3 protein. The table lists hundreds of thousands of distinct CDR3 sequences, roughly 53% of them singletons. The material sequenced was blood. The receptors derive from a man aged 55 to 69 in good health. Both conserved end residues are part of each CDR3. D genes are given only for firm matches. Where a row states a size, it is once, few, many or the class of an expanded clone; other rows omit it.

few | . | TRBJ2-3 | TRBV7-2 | CASSFRRAPSTDTQYF | TGTGCCAGCAGCTTTAGGAGGGCTCCAAGCACAGATACGCAGTATTTT
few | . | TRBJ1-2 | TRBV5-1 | CASAMGAITNYGYTF | TGCGCCAGCGCCATGGGGGCGATTACGAACTATGGCTACACCTTC
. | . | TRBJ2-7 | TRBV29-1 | CSVGDTVLSYEQYF | TGCAGCGTTGGGGATACAGTCCTCTCCTACGAGCAGTACTTC
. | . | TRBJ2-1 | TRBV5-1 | CASSSRQEQFF | TGCGCCAGCAGTTCCCGACAGGAACAGTTCTTC
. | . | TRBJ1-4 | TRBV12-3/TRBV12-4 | CASSDSLNEKLFF | TGTGCCAGCTCCGACAGCCTGAATGAAAAACTGTTTTTT
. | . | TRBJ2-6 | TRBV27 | CASSFRGSGANVLTF | TGTGCCAGCAGTTTCAGGGGCTCTGGGGCCAACGTCCTGACTTTC
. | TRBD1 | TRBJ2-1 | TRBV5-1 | CASHRGLSYNEQFF | TGCGCCAGCCACAGGGGGCTGTCCTACAATGAGCAGTTCTTC
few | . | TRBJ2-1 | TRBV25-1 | CASSENNEQFF | TGTGCCAGCAGTGAAAACAATGAGCAGTTCTTC
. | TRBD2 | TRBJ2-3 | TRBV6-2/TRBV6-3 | CASSYLLRGFTDTQYF | TGTGCCAGCAGTTACCTCTTGCGGGGGTTCACAGATACGCAGTATTTT
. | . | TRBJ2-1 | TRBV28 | CASSFIIVLNNEQFF | TGTGCCAGCAGTTTTATCATAGTACTTAACAATGAGCAGTTCTTC
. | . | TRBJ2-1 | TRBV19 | CASSIETHSYNEQFF | TGTGCCAGTAGTATAGAGACACATTCCTACAATGAGCAGTTCTTC
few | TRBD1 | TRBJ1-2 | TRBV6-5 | CASSRDRVNYGYTF | TGTGCCAGCAGTAGGGACAGGGTGAACTATGGCTACACCTTC
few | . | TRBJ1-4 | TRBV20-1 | CSAREDGVGHLREKLFF | TGCAGTGCTAGAGAAGATGGAGTCGGCCACCTCAGGGAAAAACTGTTTTTT
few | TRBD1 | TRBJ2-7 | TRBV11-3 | CASSLDGTGRHEQYF | TGTGCCAGCAGCTTAGATGGGACAGGTCGGCACGAGCAGTACTTC
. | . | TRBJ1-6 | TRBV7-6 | CASSLRGQGGSPLHF | TGTGCCAGCAGCTTACGCGGTCAGGGTGGATCACCCCTCCACTTT
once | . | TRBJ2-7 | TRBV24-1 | CAGGTPPTGRWHEQYF | TGTGCCGGCGGGACTCCCCCGACAGGGAGATGGCACGAGCAGTACTTC
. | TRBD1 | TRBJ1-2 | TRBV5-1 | CASSLVAIGTGGGYGYTF | TGCGCCAGCAGCTTGGTAGCCATCGGGACAGGGGGCGGCTATGGCTACACCTTC
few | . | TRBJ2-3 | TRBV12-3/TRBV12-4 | CASSYFAGPSGDTQYF | TGTGCCAGCAGTTACTTCGCGGGGCCCTCTGGGGATACGCAGTATTTT
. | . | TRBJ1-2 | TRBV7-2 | CASSLGAPTVRMWGYTF | TGTGCCAGCAGCTTAGGGGCCCCGACAGTTCGGATGTGGGGCTACACCTTC
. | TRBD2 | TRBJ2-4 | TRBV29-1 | CGVGTSKNIQYF | TGCGGCGTAGGGACTAGCAAAAACATTCAGTACTTC
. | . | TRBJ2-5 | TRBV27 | CASSPSYGSWETQYF | TGTGCCAGCAGTCCCAGCTACGGGAGTTGGGAGACCCAGTACTTC
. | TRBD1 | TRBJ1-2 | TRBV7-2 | CASSPGAGGRNYGYTF | TGTGCCAGCAGCCCCGGCGCAGGGGGCCGAAACTATGGCTACACCTTC
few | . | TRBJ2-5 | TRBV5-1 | CASSLGLVETQYF | TGCGCCAGCAGCTTGGGTCTGGTGGAGACCCAGTACTTC
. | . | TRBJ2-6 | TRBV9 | CASTKLSRSSGANVLTF | TGTGCCAGCACCAAATTGAGTCGGAGCTCTGGGGCCAACGTCCTGACTTTC
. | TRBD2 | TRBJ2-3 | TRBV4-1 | CASSPGLAGGRRDAQYF | TGCGCCAGCAGCCCCGGACTAGCGGGGGGTAGACGGGATGCGCAGTATTTT
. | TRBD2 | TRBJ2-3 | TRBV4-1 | CASSQDGIAGGLDTQYF | TGCGCCAGCAGCCAAGATGGAATAGCGGGGGGTCTAGATACGCAGTATTTT
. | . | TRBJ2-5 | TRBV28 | CASSRNRAHQETQYF | TGTGCCAGCAGTCGTAACAGGGCCCACCAAGAGACCCAGTACTTC
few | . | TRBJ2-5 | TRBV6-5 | CASSYSSSPKTQYF | TGTGCCAGCAGTTACTCGTCTAGCCCCAAGACCCAGTACTTC
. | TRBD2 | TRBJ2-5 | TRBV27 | CASSPDGGAQYF | TGTGCCAGCAGTCCCGACGGGGGGGCCCAGTACTTC
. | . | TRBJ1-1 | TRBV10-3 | CAIRSNQGPNTEAFF | TGTGCCATCAGGAGTAATCAGGGACCGAACACTGAAGCTTTCTTT
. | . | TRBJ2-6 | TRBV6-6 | CASSYGRQAGANVLTF | TGTGCCAGCAGTTATGGGCGACAGGCTGGGGCCAACGTCCTGACTTTC
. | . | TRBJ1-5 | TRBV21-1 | CASSKARDRGNSNQPQHF | TGTGCCAGCAGCAAAGCGAGGGACAGGGGCAATAGCAATCAGCCCCAGCATTTT
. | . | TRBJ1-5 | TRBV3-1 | CASSQDQVGGQPQHF | TGTGCCAGCAGCCAAGATCAGGTTGGGGGTCAGCCCCAGCATTTT
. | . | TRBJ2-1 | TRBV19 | CATMQSRNEQFF | TGTGCCACAATGCAGTCCAGGAATGAGCAGTTCTTC
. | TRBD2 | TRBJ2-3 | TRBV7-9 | CASSPRAGSPRDTQYF | TGTGCCAGCAGCCCTCGAGCGGGGAGCCCTAGAGATACGCAGTATTTT
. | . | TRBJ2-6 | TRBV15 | CATSRYGANVLTF | TGTGCCACCAGCAGGTATGGGGCCAACGTCCTGACTTTC
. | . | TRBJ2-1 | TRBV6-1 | CASSDGGGQWDEQFF | TGTGCCAGCAGTGACGGGGGGGGACAGTGGGATGAGCAGTTCTTC
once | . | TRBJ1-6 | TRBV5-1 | CASSLAGERGSPLHF | TGCGCCAGCAGCTTGGCGGGGGAAAGAGGTTCACCCCTCCACTTT
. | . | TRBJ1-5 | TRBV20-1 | CSARQSSNQPQHF | TGCAGTGCAAGGCAGTCGAGCAATCAGCCCCAGCATTTT
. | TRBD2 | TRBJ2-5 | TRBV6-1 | CASSPSGLAGSQYF | TGTGCCAGCAGTCCCTCGGGACTAGCGGGATCCCAGTACTTC
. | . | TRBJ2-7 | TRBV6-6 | CASSPDRSAYNEQYF | TGTGCCAGCAGTCCTGACAGGTCCGCCTACAATGAGCAGTACTTC
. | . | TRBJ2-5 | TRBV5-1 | CASSLDGKRQETQYF | TGCGCCAGCAGCTTGGACGGGAAAAGACAAGAGACCCAGTACTTC
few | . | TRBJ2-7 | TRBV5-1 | CASSFAGQTYEQYF | TGCGCCAGCAGCTTCGCGGGGCAGACCTACGAGCAGTACTTC
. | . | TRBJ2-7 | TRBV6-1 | CAGGGRTFSSSYEQYF | TGTGCCGGAGGGGGACGGACCTTCTCGAGCTCCTACGAGCAGTACTTC
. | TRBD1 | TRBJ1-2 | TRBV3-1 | CASSPDRGFGYTF | TGTGCCAGCAGCCCTGACAGGGGGTTTGGCTACACCTTC
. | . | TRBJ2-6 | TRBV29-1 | CAASSGANVLTF | TGCGCGGCGAGCTCTGGGGCCAACGTCCTGACTTTC
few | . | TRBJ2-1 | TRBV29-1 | CSGRISYNEQFF | TGCAGCGGCAGAATCTCCTACAATGAGCAGTTCTTC
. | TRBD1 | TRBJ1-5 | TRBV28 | CASNPGRQGDQPQHF | TGTGCCAGCAACCCGGGTCGACAGGGGGATCAGCCCCAGCATTTT
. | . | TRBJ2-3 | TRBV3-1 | CASSQEKNRVSTDTQYF | TGTGCCAGCAGCCAAGAGAAGAATCGGGTGAGCACAGATACGCAGTATTTT
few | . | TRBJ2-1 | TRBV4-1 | CASSQALPSSYNEQFF | TGCGCCAGCAGCCAAGCCCTTCCTAGCTCCTACAATGAGCAGTTCTTC
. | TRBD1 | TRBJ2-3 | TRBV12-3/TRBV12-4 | CASSRDRADTQYF | TGTGCCAGCAGTAGGGACAGGGCAGATACGCAGTATTTT
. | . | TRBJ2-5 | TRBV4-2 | CASRGSGNNEQYF | TGTGCCAGCAGGGGGAGCGGCAACAATGAGCAGTACTTC
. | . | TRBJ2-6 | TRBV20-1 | CSARRSGNSPGANVLTF | TGCAGTGCTAGGCGGTCGGGGAACTCTCCTGGGGCCAACGTCCTGACTTTC
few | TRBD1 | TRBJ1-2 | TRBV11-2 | CASSLADRGRYYGYTF | TGTGCCAGCAGCTTAGCGGACAGGGGGCGGTACTATGGCTACACCTTC
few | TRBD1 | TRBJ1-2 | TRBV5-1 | CASSLGRQGYGYTF | TGCGCCAGCAGCTTGGGAAGACAGGGCTATGGCTACACCTTC
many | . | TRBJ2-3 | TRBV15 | CATSRDRDWGDTQYF | TGTGCCACCAGCAGAGATCGGGACTGGGGTGATACGCAGTATTTT
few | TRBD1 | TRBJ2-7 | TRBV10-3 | CAISNRGSSYEQYF | TGTGCCATCAGTAACAGGGGGAGCTCCTACGAGCAGTACTTC
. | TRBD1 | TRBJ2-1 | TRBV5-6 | CASSLTGALYNEQFF | TGTGCCAGCAGCTTGACAGGGGCTTTATACAATGAGCAGTTCTTC
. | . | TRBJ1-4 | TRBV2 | CASSVGGGEKLFF | TGCGCCAGCAGTGTGGGCGGAGGGGAAAAACTGTTTTTT
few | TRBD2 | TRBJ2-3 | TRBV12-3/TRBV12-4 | CASSLGLAGGQTDTQYF | TGTGCCAGCAGTTTGGGGCTAGCGGGGGGGCAGACAGATACGCAGTATTTT